The 32 T cell receptor beta chains below come from one sample, sequenced in a study of T cell repertoires in cytomegalovirus infection. TCRdb called the reads again in MiXCR, with one record for every CDR3 protein. Of around 320,000 distinct CDR3 sequences in the sample, over 7.5% were seen once. Sequencing used PBMCs. The receptors come from a human donor in good health (CMV status not recorded). Some clones in this sample may be carry-over from other donors' samples.

The chain uses TRBV20-1 and TRBJ2-7; TRBD2 matches at 8 bases. The CDR3 is made up of 14 amino acids. Germline V gives CDR1 DFQATT, CDR2 SNEGSKA (reference sequence). The V gene end was trimmed by 0 bases and the J gene end by 2 bases; junction bases not matched to a gene: 3. In DNA form, the CDR3 reads TGCAGTGCTAGAGATAAGCGGGGGCCCTACGAGCAGTACTTC. This translates into CSARDKRGPYEQYF.

The J gene is TRBJ1-1, the V gene TRBV5-5, with D unclear. The CDR3 contains 14 residues. V lost 1 base, J lost 5 bases, and 12 bases lay in between. Germline V gives CDR1 SGHKS, CDR2 YYEKEE (reference sequence). In DNA, the CDR3 is TGTGCCAGCAGCTTGACGGACCTGTGGACTGAAGCTTTCTTT. Its protein is CASSLTDLWTEAFF.

This clonotype was recorded many times. The rearrangement links TRBV11-2 to TRBJ2-1; a weak D match, TRBD2 (5 bases). With 1 base removed from V and 5 bases from J, the gap between germline ends came to 15 bases. Germline V lookup: CDR1 SGHAT, CDR2 FQNNGV. CDR3 length equals 16 residues. The CDR3 DNA is TGTGCCAGCAGCTTAGTCTTAGGAGGTCTACACAATGAGCAGTTCTTC. Protein product: CASSLVLGGLHNEQFF.

This clonotype was seen a few times. The rearrangement links TRBV7-2 to TRBJ2-1; unclear D gene. The germline V and J ends were trimmed by 2 bases and 9 bases, with 11 bases remaining between them. Germline values: CDR1 SGHTA, CDR2 FQGNSA. The CDR3 extends over 13 amino acids. CDR3 bases: TGTGCCAGCAGCTTAACGGGTATCGGTGAGCAGTTCTTC. Residues: CASSLTGIGEQFF. The full variable domain, completed using reference TRBV7-2 and TRBJ2-1, is GAGVSQSPSNKVTEKGKDVELRCDPISGHTALYWYRQSLGQGLEFLIYFQGNSAPDKSGLPSDRFSAERTGGSVSTLTIQRTQQEDSAVYLCASSLTGIGEQFFGPGTRLTVL.

This clonotype was seen at least ten times. V and J are TRBV7-2 and TRBJ1-1; TRBD1 aligns across 7 bases. Unmatched junction bases numbered 9, after V lost 6 bases and J lost 2 bases. The CDR3 contains 15 residues. CDR1 SGHTA and CDR2 FQGNSA come from the germline V gene. CDR3: CASRPRQGPNTEAFF. The CDR3 DNA reads TGTGCCAGCAGACCAAGACAGGGACCTAACACTGAAGCTTTCTTT.

This clonotype was seen many times. This rearrangement joins TRBV7-9 to TRBJ1-1; D perhaps matches TRBD1 (6 bases). The germline CDR1 and CDR2 sequences are SEHNR and FQNEAQ (reference sequence). With 5 bases removed from V and 6 bases from J, the gap between germline ends came to 16 bases. This CDR3 is 14 amino acids long. CDR3 in amino acids: CASSGNRVEAEAFF. DNA for the CDR3: TGTGCCAGCAGCGGAAACAGGGTAGAGGCTGAAGCTTTCTTT. The entire variable domain, with the rest obtained from reference TRBV7-9 and TRBJ1-1, is as follows: DTGVSQNPRHKITKRGQNVTFRCDPISEHNRLYWYRQTLGQGPEFLTYFQNEAQLEKSRLLSDRFSAERPKGSFSTLEIQRTEQGDSAMYLCASSGNRVEAEAFFGQGTRLTVV.

This clonotype was detected many times. J is TRBJ1-4 and V is TRBV7-2; TRBD1 matches 10 bases. The CDR3 runs to 15 residues. Germline CDR1 reads SGHTA; CDR2 reads FQGNSA. J was trimmed by 7 bases and V by 5 bases; bases with no gene match: 7. CDR3 sequence (DNA): TGTGCCAGCAGCGGACTGACAGGGGGCGGTGAAAAACTGTTTTTT. This translates into CASSGLTGGGEKLFF. The whole variable domain, remainder taken from reference TRBV7-2 and TRBJ1-4, is GAGVSQSPSNKVTEKGKDVELRCDPISGHTALYWYRQSLGQGLEFLIYFQGNSAPDKSGLPSDRFSAERTGGSVSTLTIQRTQQEDSAVYLCASSGLTGGGEKLFFGSGTQLSVL.

This clonotype was found many times. V gene TRBV6-6 combines with J gene TRBJ1-3; D remains unclear. This CDR3 is built from 14 residues. V lost 0 bases and J 4 bases, leaving 7 bases between the germline ends. The germline gives CDR1 MNHNY, CDR2 SVGAGI (reference sequence). DNA of the CDR3: TGTGCCAGCAGTTACTCGGAGGCGGGAAACACCATATATTTT. It specifies CASSYSEAGNTIYF.

There are a few counts of this clonotype. This chain uses TRBV7-8 with TRBJ1-6, with 9 bases that match TRBD1. The CDR3 has 16 amino acids. The trim removed 1 base at V and 7 bases at J, leaving 5 bases unmatched. CDR1 is SGHVS and CDR2 is FQNEAQ in the germline V gene. The CDR3 sequence is CASSLGRTGGNSPLHF. CDR3 DNA sequence: TGTGCCAGCAGCTTAGGAAGAACAGGGGGCAATTCACCCCTCCACTTT.

There are many counts of this clonotype. This chain uses TRBV11-3 with TRBJ2-2; D is unresolved. Trimming cost V 0 bases and J 0 bases, with 2 bases left between them. Per the germline V gene, CDR1 is SGHNT and CDR2 is YENEEA. The CDR3 loop spans 14 amino acids. The CDR3 spells CASSLDPNTGELFF. In DNA, the CDR3 is TGTGCCAGCAGCTTAGACCCGAACACCGGGGAGCTGTTTTTT.

At least ten counts were recorded for this clonotype. The chain employs TRBV25-1 and TRBJ2-5; D ambiguous. Trimming took 2 bases from V and 3 from J, leaving 7 bases between them. Germline loops: CDR1 MGHDK, CDR2 SYGVNS. The CDR3 is 13 residues long. The CDR3 loop is CASSEVGKETQYF. CDR3 DNA: TGTGCCAGCAGTGAAGTAGGGAAAGAGACCCAGTACTTC.

The chain recombines TRBV11-2 with TRBJ2-1, with D hard to call. V lost 9 bases to trimming and J lost 2 bases, with 8 bases between them. The CDR3 spans 12 residues. The germline V gene encodes CDR1 SGHAT and CDR2 FQNNGV. CDR3 DNA: TGTGCCAGTTCGACCACCTACAATGAGCAGTTCTTC. It translates to CASSTTYNEQFF.

This clonotype was observed at least ten times. The V and J genes are TRBV7-8 and TRBJ2-3; 8 nucleotides match TRBD2. Trimming cost V 1 base and J 3 bases; bases outside gene matches: 6. The CDR3 totals 16 residues. Germline V gene sequence: CDR1 SGHVS, CDR2 FQNEAQ. The CDR3 is CASSLVPGGPTDTQYF. Written as DNA, the CDR3 is TGTGCCAGCAGCTTAGTGCCGGGAGGGCCGACAGATACGCAGTATTTT.

The V gene is TRBV7-9, the J gene TRBJ2-1; the D gene is possibly TRBD1 (5 bases). This CDR3 has 13 residues. Germline V CDR1 and CDR2: SEHNR, FQNEAQ (reference sequence). Trimming pared 8 bases from V and 7 bases from J, leaving 15 bases between. CDR3 sequence reads: CASLNLDTNEQFF. The CDR3 region has the DNA TGTGCCAGCCTGAACCTGGACACTAATGAGCAGTTCTTC.

Only a few counts were recorded for this clonotype. The chain employs TRBV12-3 or TRBV12-4 and TRBJ2-2; TRBD2 might be the D (5 bases). The CDR3 length is 15 residues. Trimming pared 7 bases from V and 9 bases from J, leaving 21 bases between. The CDR3 is CASTPRGSNTRELFF. The CDR3 region has the DNA TGTGCCAGCACCCCTCGGGGTTCGAACACGAGGGAGCTGTTTTTT.

The chain combines TRBV12-3 or TRBV12-4 with TRBJ1-3; 7 nucleotides match TRBD1. The CDR3 is 13 amino acids. V was clipped by 10 bases and J by 5 bases; unmatched bases: 8. CDR3 nucleotide sequence: TGTGCCATCTCTGGACAGGCACGAAACACCATATATTTT. Its translation: CAISGQARNTIYF.

In this sample, this clonotype turned up a few times. The V gene is TRBV12-3 or TRBV12-4, the J gene TRBJ2-1; weak D call: TRBD2 (6 bases). V lost 6 bases and J 6 bases, leaving 15 bases between the germline ends. CDR3 length: 14 amino acids. The CDR3 loop is CASSNLEGLNEQFF. CDR3 nucleotide sequence: TGTGCCAGCAGCAACTTGGAGGGCCTCAATGAGCAGTTCTTC.

This clonotype was seen repeatedly, ten times or more. The V gene is TRBV6-2 or TRBV6-3, the J gene TRBJ2-5; D is perhaps TRBD2 (6 bases). Trimming left V 2 bases short and J 5 bases short, with 18 bases between. The V gene's germline CDR1 is MNHEY and CDR2 SVGEGT. This CDR3 spans 16 amino acids. CDR3 sequence reads: CASSYNGDSSLETQYF. CDR3 bases: TGTGCCAGCAGTTACAATGGGGACTCAAGCTTGGAGACCCAGTACTTC.

This clonotype occurred many times. The genes are TRBV7-4 and TRBJ1-5, with TRBD1 identical over 10 bases. V lost 11 bases and J lost 4; bases outside the gene matches: 14. The germline gives CDR1 SGHVT, CDR2 SQSDAQ. The CDR3 contains 16 residues. This CDR3 reads CAGLPPGQGRNQPQHF. The CDR3 DNA sequence: TGTGCCGGGCTCCCCCCGGGACAGGGGCGAAATCAGCCCCAGCATTTT.

This clonotype was detected ten times or more. The J gene is TRBJ1-1, the V gene TRBV20-1; no reliable D call. The CDR3 covers 13 residues. Germline CDR1 DFQATT, CDR2 SNEGSKA (reference sequence). The V and J ends lost 3 bases and 5 bases respectively, with 13 bases between them. The CDR3 coding sequence is TGCAGTGCTAGGTCGGTGGGAATAACTGAAGCTTTCTTT. Protein sequence: CSARSVGITEAFF.

The genes are TRBV7-9 and TRBJ1-4; D perhaps matches TRBD1 (5 bases). The CDR3 extends over 16 amino acids. Germline V gives CDR1 SEHNR, CDR2 FQNEAQ (reference sequence). The V end was cut by 0 bases, the J end by 5 bases, with 13 bases between. The CDR3 sequence is CASSLALGEQNEKLFF. DNA for the CDR3: TGTGCCAGCAGCTTAGCGTTGGGGGAACAAAATGAAAAACTGTTTTTT.

This clonotype was counted many times. V usage is TRBV29-1 and J usage is TRBJ2-1; TRBD2 agrees at 9 bases. Germline CDR1 reads SQVTM; CDR2 reads ANQGSEA. The CDR3 is 15 amino acids. The V gene end was trimmed by 1 base and the J gene end by 5 bases; junction bases not matched to a gene: 6. DNA for the CDR3: TGCAGCGTTGAAGGATATAGCGGGGGACACAATGAGCAGTTCTTC. Protein: CSVEGYSGGHNEQFF.

The V call is TRBV19, the J call TRBJ2-1, with 9 bases lining up with TRBD2. Germline assignment: CDR1 LNHDA and CDR2 SQIVND (reference sequence). The V gene end was trimmed by 1 base and the J gene end by 4 bases; junction bases not matched to a gene: 2. The length of the CDR3 is 15 residues. The CDR3 reads CASSIGGLAYNEQFF. DNA of the CDR3: TGTGCCAGTAGTATAGGAGGACTAGCGTACAATGAGCAGTTCTTC.

This clonotype was seen a few times. The genes are TRBV7-9 and TRBJ2-5, with 7 bases aligning to TRBD1. Germline trimming cut 4 bases from V and 2 bases from J; bases unmatched to any gene: 13. There are 17 residues in the CDR3. The germline gives CDR1 SEHNR, CDR2 FQNEAQ (reference sequence). CDR3: CASSSVTGSGWQETQYF. The CDR3 DNA follows: TGTGCCAGCAGCTCCGTGACAGGGTCAGGATGGCAAGAGACCCAGTACTTC.

The V and J genes are TRBV12-3 or TRBV12-4 and TRBJ1-1; perhaps TRBD1 as D (5 bases). V shed 7 bases and J shed 0 bases, with 15 bases lying between them. This CDR3 is 15 amino acids long. This CDR3 reads CASTNGQFMNTEAFF. As DNA, the CDR3 is TGTGCCAGCACCAACGGACAATTCATGAACACTGAAGCTTTCTTT.

This clonotype was detected only a few times. V usage is TRBV11-3 and J usage is TRBJ2-5; 8 bases map to TRBD2. V shed 4 bases, J shed 4 bases, and the junction held 2 bases outside the gene matches. CDR1 SGHNT and CDR2 YENEEA come from the germline V gene. This CDR3 spans 13 amino acids. The CDR3 bases are TGTGCCAGCAGCTCCGGGACTAGAGAGACCCAGTACTTC. Its protein product is CASSSGTRETQYF. Filled out from reference TRBV11-3 and TRBJ2-5, the complete variable domain reads EAGVVQSPRYKIIEKKQPVAFWCNPISGHNTLYWYLQNLGQGPELLIRYENEEAVDDSQLPKDRFSAERLKGVDSTLKIQPAELGDSAVYLCASSSGTRETQYFGPGTRLLVL.

This clonotype was counted many times. At one end, the junction sequence differs from germline, possibly due to a read error. The rearrangement links TRBV9 to TRBJ1-1, with 7 bases lining up with TRBD1. This CDR3 is 19 amino acids long. Germline V gives CDR1 SGDLS, CDR2 YYNGEE. Written as DNA, the CDR3 is TGTGCCAGCAGTGTAGCAGGGGGGGGTGCGACTAGCAGGAACACTGAAGCTTTCTTT. It is translated as CASSVAGGGATSRNTEAFF. The full variable domain, completed using reference TRBV9 and TRBJ1-1, is DSGVTQTPKHLITATGQRVTLRCSPRSGDLSVYWYQQSLDQGLQFLIQYYNGEERAKGNILERFSAQQFPDLHSELNLSSLELGDSALYFCASSVAGGGATSRNTEAFFGQGTRLTVV.

This clonotype was observed at least ten times. The chain uses TRBV7-2 and TRBJ1-1, with no clear D. Trimming took 5 bases from V and 0 from J, leaving 7 bases between them. Germline assignment: CDR1 SGHTA and CDR2 FQGNSA. The CDR3 loop spans 13 amino acids. The CDR3 bases are TGTGCCAGCAGCATACGGTTGAACACTGAAGCTTTCTTT. This codes for CASSIRLNTEAFF.

Only a few counts were recorded for this clonotype. The rearrangement links TRBV11-2 to TRBJ2-2, with 8 bases that match TRBD1. This CDR3 has 16 residues. Trimming at V came to 2 bases and at J to 4 bases, leaving 6 bases not matched to a gene. From germline, CDR1 is SGHAT and CDR2 FQNNGV. The CDR3 DNA reads as TGTGCCAGCAGCTTATATTGGACAGGGCTCACCGGGGAGCTGTTTTTT. This codes for CASSLYWTGLTGELFF.

This clonotype was picked up a small number of times. The chain uses TRBV9 and TRBJ2-7, with D possibly matching TRBD1 (6 bases). This CDR3 region has 13 residues. Trimming cost V 4 bases and J 3 bases, with 11 bases left between them. The germline gives CDR1 SGDLS, CDR2 YYNGEE. The CDR3 DNA sequence: TGTGCCAGCAGCCCCGGGACACACTACGAGCAGTACTTC. Amino acids: CASSPGTHYEQYF. Based on the CDR3 plus reference TRBV9 and TRBJ2-7, the full variable domain is DSGVTQTPKHLITATGQRVTLRCSPRSGDLSVYWYQQSLDQGLQFLIQYYNGEERAKGNILERFSAQQFPDLHSELNLSSLELGDSALYFCASSPGTHYEQYFGPGTRLTVT.

V is TRBV27 and J is TRBJ2-1; no definite D call. Germline V gene data show CDR1 as MNHEY and CDR2 as SMNVEV (reference sequence). Trimming stripped 3 bases from V and 9 bases from J, with 15 bases between. The CDR3 sequence is 14 residues long. The CDR3 protein is CASSLTFGVSEQFF. The CDR3 DNA sequence: TGTGCCAGCAGTTTGACGTTTGGAGTAAGTGAGCAGTTCTTC.

The J gene is TRBJ2-5, the V gene TRBV5-4, with D tentatively TRBD2 (7 bases). Germline values: CDR1 SGHNT, CDR2 YYREEE (reference sequence). V dropped 0 bases and J dropped 2 bases, with 11 bases sitting between them. The CDR3 runs to 15 residues. The chain's CDR3 is CASSLVGGRQETQYF. The DNA for the CDR3 is TGTGCCAGCAGCTTGGTCGGGGGGCGACAAGAGACCCAGTACTTC.